The sequence of this T cell receptor (beta chain) was determined in a study of vaccination effects on CD4 cells after COVID-19. General study points: There was marked clonal contraction among infection- and vaccine-induced clones late after vaccination.

Deletions cut 2 bases from V and 4 bases from J, with 9 bases between. The CDR3 extends over 14 amino acids. Germline CDR1 and CDR2: MNHEY and SVGEGT. In this sample, this clone turned up once. Its antigen is still unknown. The data were produced by immunoSEQ multiplex PCR, yet TCRdb's version contains in-frame clones alone and is incomplete. The sample carries more than 40,000 clones, nearly 75% recorded once. Antigen-specific CD4+ T cells were expanded with viral peptide pools in the ViraFEST assay before sequencing. After about 10 days in culture, the CD4+ T cells were isolated. Either the mRNA-1273 or the BNT162b2 vaccine was given to participants as two doses. For each well, roughly 2 million PBMC were cultured with around 10 IU/ml IL-2 and roughly 9.8 ug/ml peptides.

The TCR sequence derives from a human donor who received a COVID-19 vaccine. The gene calls are TRBV6-2 or TRBV6-3 and TRBJ1-5; D is ambiguous. The source was CD4+ T cells from PBMCs cultured with HCoV-OC43 spike peptides, collected after COVID-19 vaccination. Subset in this sample: HCoV-OC43 spike overlapping peptide pool stimulation. As DNA, the CDR3 is TGTGCCAGCAGTTACCTCGACATAAATCAGCCCCAGCATTTT. This encodes CASSYLDINQPQHF.